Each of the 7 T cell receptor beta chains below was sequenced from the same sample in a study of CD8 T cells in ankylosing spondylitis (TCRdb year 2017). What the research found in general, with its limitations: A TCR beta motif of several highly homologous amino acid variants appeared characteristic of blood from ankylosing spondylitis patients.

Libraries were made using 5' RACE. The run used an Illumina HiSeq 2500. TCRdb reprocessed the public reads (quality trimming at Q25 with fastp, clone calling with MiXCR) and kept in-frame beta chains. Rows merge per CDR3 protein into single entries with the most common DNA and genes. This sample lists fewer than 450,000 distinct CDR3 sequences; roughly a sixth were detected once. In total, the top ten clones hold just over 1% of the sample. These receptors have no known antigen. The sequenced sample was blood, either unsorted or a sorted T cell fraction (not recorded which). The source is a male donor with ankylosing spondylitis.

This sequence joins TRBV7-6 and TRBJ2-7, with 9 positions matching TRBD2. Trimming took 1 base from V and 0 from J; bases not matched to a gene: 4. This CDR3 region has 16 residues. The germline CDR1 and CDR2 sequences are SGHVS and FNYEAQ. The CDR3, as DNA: TGTGCCAGCAGCTTAGGGACTAGCGCGGCCTCCTACGAGCAGTACTTC. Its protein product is CASSLGTSAASYEQYF.

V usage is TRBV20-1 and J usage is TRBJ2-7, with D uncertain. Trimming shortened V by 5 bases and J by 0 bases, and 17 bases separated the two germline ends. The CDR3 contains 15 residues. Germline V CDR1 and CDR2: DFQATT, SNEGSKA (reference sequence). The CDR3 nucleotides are TGCAGTGCTCGGACCCCAATTAGGTCCTCCTACGAGCAGTACTTC. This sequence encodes CSARTPIRSSYEQYF.

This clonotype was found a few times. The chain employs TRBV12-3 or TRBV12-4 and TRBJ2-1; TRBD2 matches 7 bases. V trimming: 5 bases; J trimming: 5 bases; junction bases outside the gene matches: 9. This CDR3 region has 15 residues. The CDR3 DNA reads TGTGCCAGCAGTGGGAGAGGGAGGGGAGACAATGAGCAGTTCTTC. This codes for CASSGRGRGDNEQFF.

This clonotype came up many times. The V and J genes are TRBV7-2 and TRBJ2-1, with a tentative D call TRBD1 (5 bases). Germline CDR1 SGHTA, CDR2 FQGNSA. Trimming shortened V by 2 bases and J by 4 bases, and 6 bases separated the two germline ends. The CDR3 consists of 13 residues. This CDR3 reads CASSLRGYNEQFF. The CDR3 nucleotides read TGTGCCAGCAGCTTAAGGGGTTACAATGAGCAGTTCTTC.

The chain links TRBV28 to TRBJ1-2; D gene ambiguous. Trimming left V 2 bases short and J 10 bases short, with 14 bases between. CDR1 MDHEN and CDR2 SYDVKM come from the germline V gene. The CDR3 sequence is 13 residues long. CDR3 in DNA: TGTGCCAGCAGTTTAGAAAGGGCTCGAGCCTACACCTTC. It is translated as CASSLERARAYTF.

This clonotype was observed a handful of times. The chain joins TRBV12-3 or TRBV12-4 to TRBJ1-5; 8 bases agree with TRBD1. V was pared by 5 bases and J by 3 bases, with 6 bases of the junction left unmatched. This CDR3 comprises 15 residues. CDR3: CASSKQGEVNQPQHF. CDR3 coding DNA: TGTGCCAGCAGTAAACAGGGGGAGGTCAATCAGCCCCAGCATTTT.

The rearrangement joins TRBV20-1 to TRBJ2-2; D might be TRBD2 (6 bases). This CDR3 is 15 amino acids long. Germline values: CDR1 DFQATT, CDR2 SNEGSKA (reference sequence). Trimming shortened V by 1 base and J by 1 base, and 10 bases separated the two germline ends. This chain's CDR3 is CSARGEAGNTGELFF. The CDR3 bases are TGCAGTGCTAGAGGAGAAGCGGGGAACACCGGGGAGCTGTTTTTT.